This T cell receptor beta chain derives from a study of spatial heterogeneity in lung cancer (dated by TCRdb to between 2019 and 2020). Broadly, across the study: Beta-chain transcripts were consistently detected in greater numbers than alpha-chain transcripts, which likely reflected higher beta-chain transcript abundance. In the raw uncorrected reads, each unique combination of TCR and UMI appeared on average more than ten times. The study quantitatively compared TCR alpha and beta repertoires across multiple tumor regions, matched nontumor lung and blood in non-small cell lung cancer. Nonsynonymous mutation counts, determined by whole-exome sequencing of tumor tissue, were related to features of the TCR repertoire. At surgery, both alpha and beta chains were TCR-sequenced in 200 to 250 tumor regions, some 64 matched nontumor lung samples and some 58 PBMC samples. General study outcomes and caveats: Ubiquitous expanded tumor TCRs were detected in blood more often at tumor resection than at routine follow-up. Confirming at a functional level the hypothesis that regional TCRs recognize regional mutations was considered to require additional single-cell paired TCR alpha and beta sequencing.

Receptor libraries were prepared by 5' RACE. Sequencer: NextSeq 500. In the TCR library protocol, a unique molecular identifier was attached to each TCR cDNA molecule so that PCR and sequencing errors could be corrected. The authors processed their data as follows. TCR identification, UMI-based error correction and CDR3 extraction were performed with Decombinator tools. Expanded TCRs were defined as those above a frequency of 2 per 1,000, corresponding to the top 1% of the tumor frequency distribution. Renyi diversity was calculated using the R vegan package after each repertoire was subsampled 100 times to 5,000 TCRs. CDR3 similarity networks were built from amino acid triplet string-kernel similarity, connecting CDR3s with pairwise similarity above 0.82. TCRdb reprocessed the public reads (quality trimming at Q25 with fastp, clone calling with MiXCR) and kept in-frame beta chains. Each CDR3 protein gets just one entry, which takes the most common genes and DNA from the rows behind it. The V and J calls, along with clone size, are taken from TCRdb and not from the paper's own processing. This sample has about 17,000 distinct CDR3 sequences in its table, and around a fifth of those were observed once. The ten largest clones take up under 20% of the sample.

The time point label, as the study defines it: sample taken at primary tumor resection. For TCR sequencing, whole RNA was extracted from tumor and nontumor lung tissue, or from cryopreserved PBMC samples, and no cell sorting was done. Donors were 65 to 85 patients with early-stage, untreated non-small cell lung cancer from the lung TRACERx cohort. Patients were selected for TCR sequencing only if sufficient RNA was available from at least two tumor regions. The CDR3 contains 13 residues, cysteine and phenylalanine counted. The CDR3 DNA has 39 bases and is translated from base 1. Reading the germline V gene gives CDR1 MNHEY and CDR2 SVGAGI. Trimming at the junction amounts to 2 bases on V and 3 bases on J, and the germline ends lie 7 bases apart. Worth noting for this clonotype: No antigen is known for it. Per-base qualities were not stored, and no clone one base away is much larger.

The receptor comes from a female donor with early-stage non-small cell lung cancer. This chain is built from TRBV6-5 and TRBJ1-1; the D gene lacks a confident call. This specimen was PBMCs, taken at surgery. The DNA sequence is TGTGCCAGCAGTTACACTGGTGACACTGAAGCTTTCTTT. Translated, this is CASSYTGDTEAFF.